The rows below give T cell receptor beta chains drawn from one sample of a study of blood T cell repertoires in COVID-19. Some clones are missing from TCRdb's copy, which holds only in-frame ones; the method was immunoSEQ multiplex PCR. Of a few hundred thousand clones listed, about 88% are singletons. The sequenced sample consisted of PBMCs or T cells enriched from blood (not recorded which). All receptors come from a woman aged 25 to 39 who had been exposed to COVID-19. Each CDR3 is given without its conserved first and last residue. The order of the fields is V gene, J gene, CDR3 length, CDR3 protein.

>TRBV5-1|TRBJ1-3|12
ASSLARVSDTIY
>TRBV24-1|TRBJ1-2|10
ATSEGSRGYT
>TRBV5-4|TRBJ2-7|12
ASSFYRGQGEQY
>TRBV2|TRBJ1-5|12
ASSAGNSNQPQH
>TRBV9|TRBJ1-1|13
ASSRTDFPNTEAF
>TRBV2|TRBJ1-1|10
ASSESGMRAF
>TRBV3-1/TRBV3-2|TRBJ1-3|12
ASSQGGVGNTIY
>TRBV5-1|TRBJ1-5|13
ASSLGTANNQPQH
>TRBV5-6|TRBJ2-7|12
ASSKGQPNYEQY
>TRBV27|TRBJ1-5|13
ASSALGGSNQPQH
>TRBV6-2/TRBV6-3|TRBJ1-4|13
ASSQTSTANEKLF
>TRBV27|TRBJ2-7|14
ASSTRPTGDAYEQY
>TRBV12-3/TRBV12-4|TRBJ2-2|11
ASGQGNTGELF
>TRBV5-1|TRBJ2-1|15
ASSLVQSASSYNEQF
>TRBV6-1|TRBJ2-7|12
ASSETGTVYEQY
>TRBV11-3|TRBJ2-1|12
ASSSRGANNEQF
>TRBV25-1|TRBJ2-2|14
ASSVQGQGYTGELF
>TRBV18|TRBJ1-4|12
ASSPGASNEKLF
>TRBV5-4|TRBJ1-5|12
ASSLGGGNQPQH
>TRBV3-1/TRBV3-2|TRBJ2-5|14
ASSLTSGGPGETQY
>TRBV10-3|TRBJ1-1|14
AISDRDRRTGTEAF
>TRBV19|TRBJ1-1|18
ASTPPERGQGARWDTEAF
>TRBV5-1|TRBJ2-1|15
ASSPWGPSGIYNEQF
>TRBV2|TRBJ2-7|10
ASRPTGAEQY
>TRBV19|TRBJ2-7|14
ASSLSQVAPVDEQY
>TRBV19|TRBJ1-3|11
ASSIRAGDTIY
>TRBV18|TRBJ1-5|15
ASSPSWGRVGNQPQH
>TRBV28|TRBJ1-3|16
ASSLGGQGFRSGNTIY
>TRBV2|TRBJ2-7|11
ASNKQGAYEQY
>TRBV6-5|TRBJ1-4|9
ATEGPEELF
>TRBV18|TRBJ1-1|11
ASSLVGDTEAF
>TRBV27|TRBJ2-2|11
ASSLQGTGELF
>TRBV11-2|TRBJ1-4|11
ASSQITNEKLF
>TRBV25-1|TRBJ2-7|12
ASSQVASGHEQY
>TRBV7-2|TRBJ2-1|14
ASSLVVTSGDNEQF
>TRBV7-8|TRBJ1-4|13
ASSRGGVPNEKLF
>TRBV2|TRBJ2-7|12
ASSLAGATYEQY
>TRBV7-6|TRBJ2-1|13
ASSLYASGAEGQF
>TRBV9|TRBJ1-1|12
ASSVVGDGTEAF
>TRBV27|TRBJ1-2|11
ASSFLQGHGYT
>TRBV6-1|TRBJ1-2|13
ASSEGQAYSYGYT
>TRBV29-1|TRBJ2-4|13
SVEDRRKAKNIQY
>TRBV6-5|TRBJ1-4|11
ASVRTNNEKLF
>TRBV3-1/TRBV3-2|TRBJ2-1|13
ASSQDWTSGFEQF
>TRBV29-1|TRBJ2-1|13
SVQDARVAGNEQF
>TRBV5-4|TRBJ1-2|11
ASSLTGLSGYT
>TRBV19|TRBJ2-1|11
ASSLGLADEQF
>TRBV7-6|TRBJ2-5|15
ASSFPPDRGGPGTQY
>TRBV5-5|TRBJ2-3|14
ASSLGSGGSTDTQY
>TRBV6-5|TRBJ2-5|11
ASNGGGAETQY
>TRBV27|TRBJ1-5|17
ASSPTGGVFFLSNQPQH
>TRBV7-2|TRBJ2-3|11
ASSPPISDTQY
>TRBV21-1|TRBJ1-6|13
ASSNSLSYNSPLH
>TRBV2|TRBJ2-3|14
ASSDLRGASTDTQY
>TRBV11-2|TRBJ2-3|14
ASSQQGAGATDTQY